This paragraph covers one T cell receptor beta chain sequence. Since all of the isolated RNA was reverse transcribed, expressed TCRB transcripts were what got sequenced. Clones were read by immunoSEQ multiplex PCR, and TCRdb kept only the in-frame ones, dropping some. Of 38,000 or so clones listed, around 64% are singletons. The source of the sample is a study of beta chain features in type 1 diabetes. The CDR3 is 14 residues long. From germline, CDR1 is SGHRS and CDR2 YFSETQ. V dropped 2 bases and J dropped 5; count of bases not matched to a gene: 4. The clonotype comes from a woman in her thirties in good health. What was sequenced was Tregs from blood. This chain uses TRBV5-1 with TRBJ2-1; 7 bases fit TRBD1. The CDR3 DNA follows: TGCGCCAGCAGCTTTTACGGGACAGACAATGAGCAGTTCTTC. Translation: CASSFYGTDNEQFF.